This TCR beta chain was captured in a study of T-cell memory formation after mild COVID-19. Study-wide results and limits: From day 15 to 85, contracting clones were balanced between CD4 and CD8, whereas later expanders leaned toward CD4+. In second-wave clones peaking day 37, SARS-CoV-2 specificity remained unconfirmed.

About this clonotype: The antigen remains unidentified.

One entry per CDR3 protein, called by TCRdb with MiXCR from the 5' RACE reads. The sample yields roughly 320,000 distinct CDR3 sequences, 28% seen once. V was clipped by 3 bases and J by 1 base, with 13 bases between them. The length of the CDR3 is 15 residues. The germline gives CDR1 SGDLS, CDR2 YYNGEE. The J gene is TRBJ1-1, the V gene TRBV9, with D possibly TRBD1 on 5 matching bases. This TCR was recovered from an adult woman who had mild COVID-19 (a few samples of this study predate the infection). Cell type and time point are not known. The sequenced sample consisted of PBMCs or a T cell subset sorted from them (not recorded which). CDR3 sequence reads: CASSDDVTENTEAFF. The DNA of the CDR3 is TGTGCCAGCAGCGATGACGTGACAGAGAACACTGAAGCTTTCTTT.